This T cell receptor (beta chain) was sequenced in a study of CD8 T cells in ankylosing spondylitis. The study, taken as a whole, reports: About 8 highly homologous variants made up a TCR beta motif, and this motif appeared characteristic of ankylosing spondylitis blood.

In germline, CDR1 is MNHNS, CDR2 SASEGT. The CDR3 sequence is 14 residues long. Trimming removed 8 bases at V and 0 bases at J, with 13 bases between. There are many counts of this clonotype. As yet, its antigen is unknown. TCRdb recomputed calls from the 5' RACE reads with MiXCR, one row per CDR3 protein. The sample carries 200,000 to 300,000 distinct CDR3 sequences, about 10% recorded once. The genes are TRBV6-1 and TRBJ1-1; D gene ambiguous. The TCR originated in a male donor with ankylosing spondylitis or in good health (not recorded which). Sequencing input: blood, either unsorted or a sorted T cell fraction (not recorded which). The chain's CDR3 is CASGRSSLNTEAFF. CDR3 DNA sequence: TGTGCCAGCGGCAGGAGCTCTTTGAACACTGAAGCTTTCTTT.